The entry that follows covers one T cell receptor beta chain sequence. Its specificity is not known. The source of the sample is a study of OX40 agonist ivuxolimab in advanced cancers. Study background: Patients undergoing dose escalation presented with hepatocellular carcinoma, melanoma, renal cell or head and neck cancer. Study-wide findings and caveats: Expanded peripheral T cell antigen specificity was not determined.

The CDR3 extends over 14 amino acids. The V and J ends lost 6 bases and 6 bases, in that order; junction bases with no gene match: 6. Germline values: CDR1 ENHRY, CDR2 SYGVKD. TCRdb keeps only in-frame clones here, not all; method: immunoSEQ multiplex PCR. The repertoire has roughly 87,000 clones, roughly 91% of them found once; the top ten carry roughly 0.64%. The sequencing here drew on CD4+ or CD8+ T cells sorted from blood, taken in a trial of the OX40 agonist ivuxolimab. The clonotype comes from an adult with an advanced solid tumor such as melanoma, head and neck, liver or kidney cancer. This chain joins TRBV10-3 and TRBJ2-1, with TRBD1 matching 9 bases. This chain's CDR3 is CAISLLQGANEQFF. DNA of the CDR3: TGTGCCATCAGCTTGCTACAGGGGGCCAATGAGCAGTTCTTC.